These T cell receptor beta chains were read from a single sample in a study of early T cells in non-severe SARS-CoV-2 infection. TCRdb re-analysed the 5' RACE reads in MiXCR, keeping a single row per CDR3 protein. The table shows some 80,000 distinct CDR3 sequences, with roughly 4.7% occurring only once. The sequences come from whole blood, collected at baseline. Receptors originate from an adult who was a healthcare worker with PCR-confirmed SARS-CoV-2 infection or an uninfected control (not recorded which). Both conserved end residues are part of each CDR3. The D gene is left open where the match is weak. Clone size is shown for a subset of rows, as once, few, many or a class of expanded clone.

many,TRBV7-9,TRBJ1-1,NA,CASSQNTEAFF,TGTGCCAGCAGCCAGAACACTGAAGCTTTCTTT
few,TRBV5-1,TRBJ1-2,NA,CASSLGGRGNSGGYTF,TGCGCCAGCAGCTTGGGGGGACGAGGAAATTCCGGCGGCTACACCTTC
NA,TRBV6-5,TRBJ1-2,TRBD1,CASSYSGTEAIRYTF,TGTGCCAGCAGTTACTCTGGGACAGAGGCTATTCGCTACACCTTC
NA,TRBV20-1,TRBJ2-7,NA,CSARDILGTDYEQYF,TGCAGTGCTAGAGATATTTTGGGGACCGACTACGAGCAGTACTTC
few,TRBV20-1,TRBJ1-1,NA,CSARDLMNTEAFF,TGCAGTGCTAGAGATCTGATGAACACTGAAGCTTTCTTT
NA,TRBV3-1,TRBJ2-1,NA,CASSQRGGPHEQFF,TGTGCCAGCAGCCAGCGAGGCGGTCCTCATGAGCAGTTCTTC
few,TRBV6-7,TRBJ2-3,TRBD2,CASSYPGSGRPPSTDTQYF,TGTGCCAGCAGTTACCCAGGGAGCGGGAGGCCTCCGAGCACAGATACGCAGTATTTT
many,TRBV29-1,TRBJ2-7,TRBD1,CSARTGTGDEQYF,TGCAGCGCCCGGACCGGGACAGGGGACGAGCAGTACTTC
NA,TRBV6-1,TRBJ2-6,NA,CASTRESVALSGANVLTF,TGTGCCAGCACCCGGGAGTCCGTTGCCTTATCTGGGGCCAACGTCCTGACTTTC
many,TRBV18,TRBJ1-5,NA,CASSPPGHGGYQPQHF,TGTGCCAGCTCACCACCGGGGCACGGGGGTTATCAGCCCCAGCATTTT
NA,TRBV6-1,TRBJ1-4,NA,CASSEPRINEKLFF,TGTGCCAGCAGTGAGCCCAGGATCAATGAAAAACTGTTTTTT
NA,TRBV9,TRBJ2-2,NA,CASGGFPGELFF,TGTGCCAGCGGGGGGTTCCCCGGGGAGCTGTTTTTT
few,TRBV29-1,TRBJ1-1,NA,CSVRGEDTEAFF,TGCAGCGTTCGTGGGGAGGACACTGAAGCTTTCTTT
many,TRBV20-1,TRBJ2-1,NA,CSARHPGTYNEQFF,TGCAGTGCCCGACACCCGGGCACCTACAATGAGCAGTTCTTC
few,TRBV11-3,TRBJ2-1,NA,CASSLDGGTEGNEQFF,TGTGCCAGCAGCTTAGATGGCGGGACTGAGGGCAATGAGCAGTTCTTC
many,TRBV7-9,TRBJ2-1,NA,CASSYPRSYNEQFF,TGTGCCAGCAGCTATCCCCGGTCCTACAATGAGCAGTTCTTC
few,TRBV6-4,TRBJ2-6,NA,CASSDSLSGANVLTF,TGTGCCAGCAGTGACTCTCTCTCTGGGGCCAACGTCCTGACTTTC
NA,TRBV7-9,TRBJ2-1,NA,CASSRGPSDNEQFF,TGTGCCAGCAGCCGCGGGCCTTCCGACAATGAGCAGTTCTTC
few,TRBV7-6,TRBJ1-2,NA,CASSRTPTDTNYGYTF,TGTGCCAGCAGTCGAACTCCGACCGATACTAACTATGGCTACACCTTC
many,TRBV4-2,TRBJ2-3,TRBD2,CASSPYPTSGSLVDTQYF,TGTGCCAGCAGCCCCTACCCTACTAGCGGGAGTTTGGTAGATACGCAGTATTTT
many,TRBV6-5,TRBJ1-5,NA,CASKRGGDQPQHF,TGTGCCAGCAAGAGGGGTGGTGATCAGCCCCAGCATTTT
NA,TRBV12-5,TRBJ2-2,TRBD2,CASGLVQRESGWGDRELFF,TGTGCTAGTGGTTTGGTCCAGCGGGAGTCTGGTTGGGGGGACCGGGAGCTGTTTTTT
few,TRBV30,TRBJ2-3,TRBD1,CAWSLDRGRIGTDTQYF,TGTGCCTGGAGTCTCGACAGGGGGCGCATCGGAACAGATACGCAGTATTTT
NA,TRBV9,TRBJ1-3,NA,CASSVGIRNSGNTIYF,TGTGCCAGCAGCGTAGGAATTCGGAACTCTGGAAACACCATATATTTT
many,TRBV25-1,TRBJ2-1,TRBD2,CASRLAGANEQFF,TGTGCCAGCAGACTAGCGGGAGCCAATGAGCAGTTCTTC
many,TRBV10-3,TRBJ2-7,NA,CAISDAGPTYEQYF,TGTGCCATCAGTGACGCGGGTCCAACCTACGAGCAGTACTTC
few,TRBV18,TRBJ1-1,TRBD1,CASSPGQGLNTEAFF,TGTGCCAGCTCACCGGGACAGGGGTTGAACACTGAAGCTTTCTTT
NA,TRBV5-1,TRBJ2-2,TRBD2,CASSLVAGAGTGELFF,TGCGCCAGCAGCCTCGTAGCGGGAGCCGGCACCGGGGAGCTGTTTTTT
NA,TRBV2,TRBJ1-2,NA,CASSEIEGPFYGYTF,TGTGCCAGCAGTGAAATTGAGGGGCCCTTCTATGGCTACACCTTC
many,TRBV12-5,TRBJ2-1,NA,CASEGSLIYNEQFF,TGTGCTAGTGAAGGATCCCTAATATACAATGAGCAGTTCTTC
NA,TRBV28,TRBJ1-1,NA,CASTPVGGLNTEAFF,TGTGCCAGCACCCCGGTGGGGGGGTTGAACACTGAAGCTTTCTTT
many,TRBV29-1,TRBJ2-7,TRBD2,CSVEGASGRSYEQYF,TGCAGCGTTGAGGGGGCTAGCGGGAGGTCCTACGAGCAGTACTTC
many,TRBV7-6,TRBJ2-7,NA,CASSRGLGYEQYF,TGTGCCAGCAGCCGCGGACTGGGCTACGAGCAGTACTTC
many,TRBV10-3,TRBJ2-3,NA,CAISGGQITDTQYF,TGTGCCATCAGTGGAGGACAGATCACAGATACGCAGTATTTT
many,TRBV5-1,TRBJ2-1,TRBD2,CASSSPVPGLAGVGNEQFF,TGCGCCAGCAGCTCTCCGGTCCCGGGACTAGCGGGAGTAGGGAATGAGCAGTTCTTC
few,TRBV7-9,TRBJ1-1,TRBD1,CASSLTQGDTEAFF,TGTGCCAGCAGCTTAACGCAGGGGGACACTGAAGCTTTCTTT
few,TRBV20-1,TRBJ1-5,NA,CSARGHVDQPQHF,TGCAGTGCAAGGGGTCATGTAGATCAGCCCCAGCATTTT
many,TRBV27,TRBJ1-2,TRBD1,CASSYGTGEGYTF,TGTGCCAGCAGTTATGGGACAGGGGAAGGCTACACCTTC
many,TRBV11-2,TRBJ1-1,NA,CASTITGGFIVGTEAFF,TGTGCCAGCACTATCACGGGGGGCTTTATTGTCGGCACTGAAGCTTTCTTT
few,TRBV11-3,TRBJ1-1,NA,CASSFGYTNTEAFF,TGTGCCAGCAGCTTCGGATACACGAACACTGAAGCTTTCTTT
few,TRBV4-1,TRBJ2-1,TRBD2,CASSQLGTSSYNEQFF,TGCGCCAGCAGCCAGCTGGGGACTAGCTCCTACAATGAGCAGTTCTTC
many,TRBV7-2,TRBJ2-3,NA,CASSLNAAVNTDTQYF,TGTGCCAGCAGCTTAAATGCAGCGGTTAACACAGATACGCAGTATTTT
many,TRBV20-1,TRBJ1-4,NA,CSAYGRTSQEKLFF,TGCAGTGCTTACGGGCGGACAAGCCAAGAAAAACTGTTTTTT
NA,TRBV24-1,TRBJ2-1,NA,CATSLSQGEQFF,TGTGCCACCAGCCTATCTCAAGGTGAGCAGTTCTTC
few,TRBV6-5,TRBJ2-7,NA,CASRPTGTVSYEQYF,TGTGCCAGCAGACCGACCGGGACTGTATCCTACGAGCAGTACTTC
many,TRBV12-3/TRBV12-4,TRBJ1-2,NA,CASSPSAQTYGYTF,TGTGCCAGCAGCCCCAGCGCGCAGACCTATGGCTACACCTTC
many,TRBV4-1,TRBJ2-1,TRBD2,CASSQDPSGRGNEQFF,TGCGCCAGCAGCCAAGATCCTAGCGGGAGGGGAAATGAGCAGTTCTTC
many,TRBV18,TRBJ2-2,TRBD2,CASSPSRQLAGEVTGELFF,TGTGCCAGCTCACCATCAAGGCAACTAGCGGGAGAGGTCACCGGGGAGCTGTTTTTT
many,TRBV7-6,TRBJ2-7,TRBD2,CASSARTSGRLYF,TGTGCCAGCAGCGCCAGGACTAGCGGGAGGCTGTACTTC